The clone carrying this TCR beta chain has just a few counts. At one boundary the junction diverges from the germline segment, which might be a read error. Researchers amplified the TCR beta CDR3 regions from RNA transcripts. The primer set for the first-round RT-PCR of the TCR CDR3 was HTBI. In TCRdb, the multiplex PCR reads were re-called with MiXCR into one record per CDR3 protein. The data show hundreds of thousands of distinct CDR3 sequences, with less than 25% seen just once and around a third held by the top ten. This record comes from a study of T cells in Graves' hyperthyroidism and ophthalmopathy. CDR3 size: 14 residues. Germline V gives CDR1 LNHDA, CDR2 SQIVND (reference sequence).

The sample consisted of blood. The sequence was obtained from a man aged 25 to 40 with Graves' ophthalmopathy. V is TRBV19 and J is TRBJ2-2; D possibly matches TRBD1 or TRBD2 (5 bases each). As DNA, the CDR3 is TGTGCCAGTACGAATGACAGACACACCGGGGAGCTTTTTTTT. It translates to CASTNDRHTGELFF.